This is a list of T cell receptor beta chains from one sample in a study of blood T cell repertoires in COVID-19. Using immunoSEQ multiplex PCR, the repertoire was profiled, and TCRdb retains in-frame clones only, with some absent. Of hundreds of thousands of clones in the sample, around 89% are singletons; the top ten hold around 1.1%. The sequencing sample was made of PBMCs or T cells enriched from blood (not recorded which). The receptors shown here come from a man aged 25 to 40 who had recovered from COVID-19. Both conserved end residues are part of each CDR3. The D gene is left open where the match is weak. Expanded clones get a size class; other rows say once, few or many, or leave the size out.

-	TRBJ2-1	TRBV9	-	16	TGTGCCAGCAGCGTAGGTCGTACGGGAGCGGTCAATGAGCAGTTCTTC	CASSVGRTGAVNEQFF
TRBD1	TRBJ1-1	TRBV18	-	13	TGTGCCAGCTCACGGACAGGGGGCACTGAAGCTTTCTTT	CASSRTGGTEAFF
-	TRBJ2-5	TRBV11-2	-	15	TGTGCCAGCAGCTTAGAGTGGCTAGACCAAGAGACCCAGTACTTC	CASSLEWLDQETQYF
-	TRBJ1-6	TRBV30	once	15	TGTGCCTGGGGGCGGGGGAGCTCCTATAATTCACCCCTCCACTTT	CAWGRGSSYNSPLHF
-	TRBJ2-1	TRBV24-1	-	11	TGTGCCACCGGAGGGGTCCATGAGCAGTTCTTC	CATGGVHEQFF
TRBD1	TRBJ2-5	TRBV7-2	-	14	TGTGCCAGCAGCTACGGGACAGGGAGAGAGACCCAGTACTTC	CASSYGTGRETQYF
-	TRBJ1-2	TRBV10-3	-	13	TGTGCCATCAGTGAAAGTCAGGGCTATGGCTACACCTTC	CAISESQGYGYTF
TRBD2	TRBJ2-5	TRBV19	-	15	TGTGCCAGTAGTAGGAATAGCGGGACCCAAGAGACCCAGTACTTC	CASSRNSGTQETQYF
-	TRBJ2-5	TRBV2	-	13	TGTGCCAGCACAAAGCGGCCGATAGAGACCCAGTACTTC	CASTKRPIETQYF
-	TRBJ2-3	TRBV14	once	12	TGTGCCAGCGCCGGTCCAGGAGATACGCAGTATTTT	CASAGPGDTQYF
TRBD2	TRBJ2-1	TRBV28	once	17	TGTGCCAGCAGTTTTTCTACTAGCGGGAGGACCTACAATGAGCAGTTCTTC	CASSFSTSGRTYNEQFF
TRBD1	TRBJ1-2	TRBV27	-	13	TGTGCCAGCAGACCCACAGGGGTCTATGGCTACACCTTC	CASRPTGVYGYTF
-	TRBJ1-3	TRBV6-5	-	15	TGTGCCAGCAGTTACTCGCCAGGCAATGGAAACACCATATATTTT	CASSYSPGNGNTIYF
TRBD2	TRBJ2-1	TRBV19	-	17	TGTGCCAGCAAGGGGGGGACAGCGGGAGGCCTTTACAATGAGCAGTTCTTC	CASKGGTAGGLYNEQFF
-	TRBJ2-2	TRBV10-3	-	14	TGTGCCATCAGAGGAAACCAGGGCGGCGGGGAGCTGTTTTTT	CAIRGNQGGGELFF
TRBD1	TRBJ2-4	TRBV2	-	13	TGTGCCAGCAGTAGTACAGGGGGAAACATTCAGTACTTC	CASSSTGGNIQYF
-	TRBJ1-1	TRBV3-1/TRBV3-2	-	13	TGTGCCAGCAGCCAACAGGGGAGAACTGAAGCTTTCTTT	CASSQQGRTEAFF
TRBD1	TRBJ2-7	TRBV28	-	15	TGTGCCAGCAGTTTATCGGGACAGGAGAACTACGAGCAGTACTTC	CASSLSGQENYEQYF
-	TRBJ1-6	TRBV5-4	-	14	TGTGCCAGCAGCCTCGGGAGGGGGGATTCACCCCTCCACTTT	CASSLGRGDSPLHF
-	TRBJ1-2	TRBV5-1	-	16	TGCGCCAGCAGCGGGGGACAAGCCGATTCGGGCTATGGCTACACCTTC	CASSGGQADSGYGYTF
TRBD2	TRBJ2-1	TRBV6-5	-	13	TGTGCCAGCAGCCCGACTAGCGGGAGTGGCGAGTTCTTC	CASSPTSGSGEFF
TRBD1	TRBJ1-4	TRBV6-6	-	14	TGTGCCAGCAGTCAGGGGACAGGGGATGAAAAACTGTTTTTT	CASSQGTGDEKLFF
-	TRBJ1-5	TRBV12-3/TRBV12-4	-	13	TGTGCCAGCAGTCACGGTTTGGTTCAGCCCCAGCATTTT	CASSHGLVQPQHF
TRBD1	TRBJ2-1	TRBV7-9	-	16	TGTGCCAGCAGCTGGACAGGGGGCGGACCATACAATGAGCAGTTCTTC	CASSWTGGGPYNEQFF
-	TRBJ2-1	TRBV12-5	-	16	TGTGCTAGTGGTTTGGTTGTAGCAGCCTCCTACAATGAGCAGTTCTTC	CASGLVVAASYNEQFF
-	TRBJ2-1	TRBV12-3/TRBV12-4	-	11	TGTGCCAGCAGTCGTCCCGGGGAGCAGTTCTTC	CASSRPGEQFF
TRBD1	TRBJ2-3	TRBV27	-	15	TGTGCCAGCAGTCCAGGGACAGTTATCACAGATACGCAGTATTTT	CASSPGTVITDTQYF
TRBD2	TRBJ2-2	TRBV5-6	-	14	TGTGCCAGCAGCTTGGGACTAGCGAGCGGGGAGCTGTTTTTT	CASSLGLASGELFF
-	TRBJ2-2	TRBV7-2	-	14	TGTGCCAGCAGCTTAGCAGGGGGAGCCGGGGAGCTGTTTTTT	CASSLAGGAGELFF
-	TRBJ1-6	TRBV4-1	-	17	TGCGCCAGCAGCCAATTTCCCCAAGACGGGAGGAATTCACCCCTCCACTTT	CASSQFPQDGRNSPLHF
TRBD2	TRBJ2-7	TRBV7-9	-	16	TGTGCCAGCACCTATGGGACTAGCGGGAGGGCCAACGAGCAGTACTTC	CASTYGTSGRANEQYF
TRBD1	TRBJ1-6	TRBV6-9	once	15	TGTGCCAGCAGTTTCCCGACAGGGTCTAGATCACCCCTCCACTTT	CASSFPTGSRSPLHF
-	TRBJ1-4	TRBV5-1	-	13	TGCGCCAGCAGCCCCGGGATTTATGAAAAACTGTTTTTT	CASSPGIYEKLFF
TRBD2	TRBJ2-1	TRBV2	-	16	TGTGCCAGCACCTGGGGGGGCGGGAGGACCTACAATGAGCAGTTCTTC	CASTWGGGRTYNEQFF
TRBD1	TRBJ1-5	TRBV18	-	13	TGTGCCAGCTCGGACAGGGTGGGCGAGCCCCAGCATTTT	CASSDRVGEPQHF
-	TRBJ2-2	TRBV6-5	-	15	TGTGCCAGCAGTTACGAACCCGGTTCCACCGGGGAGCTGTTTTTT	CASSYEPGSTGELFF
-	TRBJ2-5	TRBV12-3/TRBV12-4	-	13	TGTGCCAGCAGTTTAGGGCAGGGAGAGACCCAGTACTTC	CASSLGQGETQYF
-	TRBJ1-1	TRBV2	-	13	TGTGCCAGCAGATACTCGAGGGACACTGAAGCTTTCTTT	CASRYSRDTEAFF
-	TRBJ1-1	TRBV7-8	-	14	TGTGCCAGCAGCAGCACCGTTTTGAACACTGAAGCTTTCTTT	CASSSTVLNTEAFF
TRBD1	TRBJ1-4	TRBV3-1/TRBV3-2	-	15	TGTGCCAGCAGCCAAGTTGGGACAGGGGATGAAAAACTGTTTTTT	CASSQVGTGDEKLFF
TRBD1	TRBJ2-7	TRBV5-5	-	16	TGTGCCAGCAGCTCGACGGGACAGGGGCTCCCCTACGAGCAGTACTTC	CASSSTGQGLPYEQYF
-	TRBJ2-1	TRBV7-2	-	14	TGTGCCAGCAGCTCCGGGTCCTCCTACAATGAGCAGTTCTTC	CASSSGSSYNEQFF
TRBD1	TRBJ1-1	TRBV19	-	14	TGTGCCAGTATGGGGGGACAGGGAAATTCTGAAGCTTTCTTT	CASMGGQGNSEAFF
-	TRBJ1-2	TRBV5-1	once	13	TGCGCCAGCAGCTTAGGAGCAAAGGAGGGCTACACCTTC	CASSLGAKEGYTF
TRBD1	TRBJ1-5	TRBV28	-	14	TGTGCCAGCAGGCCGGGACAGAGCAATCAGCCCCAGCATTTT	CASRPGQSNQPQHF
TRBD2	TRBJ2-3	TRBV29-1	-	15	TGCAGCGTTCCAACCGGACTAGCGGAGACAGATACGCAGTATTTT	CSVPTGLAETDTQYF
TRBD1	TRBJ2-7	TRBV6-5	-	15	TGTGCCAGCAGAAGTGGACAGGGTTCCCGCTACGAGCAGTACTTC	CASRSGQGSRYEQYF
-	TRBJ2-3	TRBV7-2	-	15	TGTGCCAGCAGCCCAGGAGGCTCTTGGGCAGATACGCAGTATTTT	CASSPGGSWADTQYF
TRBD2	TRBJ2-7	TRBV27	-	13	TGTGCCAGCATGAGCGGGAGCACCTACGAGCAGTACTTC	CASMSGSTYEQYF
TRBD1	TRBJ1-2	TRBV18	-	16	TGTGCCAGCTCGCGCCTCGGCCCCGGGACAGGGGATGGCTACACCTTC	CASSRLGPGTGDGYTF
-	TRBJ2-1	TRBV7-9	-	17	TGTGCCAGCAGCTCACTCACTAGCTGGAGCTCCTACAATGAGCAGTTCTTC	CASSSLTSWSSYNEQFF
TRBD1	TRBJ1-3	TRBV5-6	-	16	TGTGCCAGCAGCACAGGGGGGGGTCGCTCTGGAAACACCATATATTTT	CASSTGGGRSGNTIYF